The T cell receptor (beta chain) described here comes from a study of OX40 agonist ivuxolimab in advanced cancers. Study context: Treatment of patients was with ivuxolimab, an agonistic anti-OX40 (CD134) antibody. Enrollees could have had prior anti-PD-1, anti-PD-L1 or anti-CTLA-4 therapy, which approximately 40% had received. Three partial responders included one hepatocellular carcinoma patient and two cutaneous melanoma patients.

Researchers took blood at baseline, on cycle 4 day 1, and on cycle 7 day 1. Assay: immunoSEQ multiplex PCR; the TCRdb copy retains only in-frame clones and omits some. The sample has around 19,000 clones, about 88% seen once. The V gene's germline CDR1 is LNHDA and CDR2 SQIVND (reference sequence). J lost 6 bases, V lost 5 bases, and 10 bases had no gene match. CDR3 length equals 14 residues. Sequences were derived from CD4+ or CD8+ T cells sorted from blood, sampled in a trial of the OX40 agonist ivuxolimab. This sequence originates from an adult with an advanced solid tumor such as melanoma, head and neck, liver or kidney cancer. The V call is TRBV19, the J call TRBJ2-7; 7 nucleotides align to TRBD2. The CDR3 reads CASSLGLEKAEQYF. CDR3 in DNA: TGTGCCAGTAGTCTCGGACTAGAAAAGGCCGAGCAGTACTTC.